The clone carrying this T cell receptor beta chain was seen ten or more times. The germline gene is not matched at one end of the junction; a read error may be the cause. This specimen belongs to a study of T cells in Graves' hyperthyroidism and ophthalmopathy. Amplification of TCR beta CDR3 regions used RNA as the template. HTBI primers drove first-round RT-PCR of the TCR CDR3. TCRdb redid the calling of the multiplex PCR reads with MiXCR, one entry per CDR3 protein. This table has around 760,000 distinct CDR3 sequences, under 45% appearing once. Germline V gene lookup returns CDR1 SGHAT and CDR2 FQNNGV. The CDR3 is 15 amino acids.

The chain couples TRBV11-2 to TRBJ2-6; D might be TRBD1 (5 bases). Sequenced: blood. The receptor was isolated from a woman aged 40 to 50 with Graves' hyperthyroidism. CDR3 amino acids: CASSLGASGANVLTF. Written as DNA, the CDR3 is TGTGCCAGCAGTTTAGGGGCCTCTGGGGCCAACGTCCTGACTTTC.